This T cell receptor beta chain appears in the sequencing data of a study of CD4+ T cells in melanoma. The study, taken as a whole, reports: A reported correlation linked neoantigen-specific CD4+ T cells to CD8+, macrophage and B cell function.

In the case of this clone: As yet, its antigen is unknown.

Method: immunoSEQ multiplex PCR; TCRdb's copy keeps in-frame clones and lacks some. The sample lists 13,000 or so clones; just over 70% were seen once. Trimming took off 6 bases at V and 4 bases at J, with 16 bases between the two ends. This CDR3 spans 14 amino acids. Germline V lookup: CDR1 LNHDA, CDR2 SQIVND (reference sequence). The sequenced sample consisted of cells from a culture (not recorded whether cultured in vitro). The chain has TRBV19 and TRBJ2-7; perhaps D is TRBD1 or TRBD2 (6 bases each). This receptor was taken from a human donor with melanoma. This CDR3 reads CASSRQGTQYEQYF. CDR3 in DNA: TGTGCCAGTAGCCGCCAGGGGACTCAGTACGAGCAGTACTTC.